This is a list of T cell receptor beta chains from one sample in a study of CD8 T cells in Susac syndrome. TCRdb passed the immunoSEQ multiplex PCR reads through MiXCR, listing each CDR3 protein once. Here the sample spans approximately 100,000 distinct CDR3 sequences, less than 97% being singletons. The material sequenced was CD4+ T cells from PBMCs. Receptors originate from a human donor in good health. CDR3s include the opening cysteine and the closing phenylalanine or tryptophan. A D gene is named only where the DNA matches it firmly. A clone size is listed for some rows: how often the clone was seen (once, few, many), or a class if it is expanded.

cdr3_nt: TGTGCCAGCGCCCAGAGCTCTGGAAACACCATATATTTT
cdr3_aa: CASAQSSGNTIYF
d_call: -
j_call: TRBJ1-3
v_call: TRBV2
clone_size: -

cdr3_nt: TGTGCCAGCTCCCAAGGGGGGTGGGCCTCAGACACTGAAGCTTTCTTT
cdr3_aa: CASSQGGWASDTEAFF
d_call: -
j_call: TRBJ1-1
v_call: TRBV18
clone_size: -

cdr3_nt: TGCGCCAGCAGCCAAGGGTTGTCTGGGGCCAACGTCCTGACTTTC
cdr3_aa: CASSQGLSGANVLTF
d_call: -
j_call: TRBJ2-6
v_call: TRBV5-1
clone_size: -

cdr3_nt: TGCGCCACCCAGGACAGGGGGATCGGGGAGCTGTTTTTT
cdr3_aa: CATQDRGIGELFF
d_call: TRBD1
j_call: TRBJ2-2
v_call: TRBV4-1
clone_size: -

cdr3_nt: TGTGCCAGCAGCCTCAGGGTTCAGACCAATGTCCTGACTTTC
cdr3_aa: CASSLRVQTNVLTF
d_call: -
j_call: TRBJ2-6
v_call: TRBV14
clone_size: -

cdr3_nt: TGTGCCAGCAGTGAAAAGGCTTCCCGACCCTCTGGGGCCAACGTCCTGACTTTC
cdr3_aa: CASSEKASRPSGANVLTF
d_call: -
j_call: TRBJ2-6
v_call: TRBV25-1
clone_size: -

cdr3_nt: TGCGCCAGCGGTCGGGCGAACACTGAAGCTTTCTTT
cdr3_aa: CASGRANTEAFF
d_call: -
j_call: TRBJ1-1
v_call: TRBV5-1
clone_size: once

cdr3_nt: TGTGCCAGCAGCGCGTTAACAGGGGACGAGACCCAGTACTTC
cdr3_aa: CASSALTGDETQYF
d_call: TRBD1
j_call: TRBJ2-5
v_call: TRBV9
clone_size: -

cdr3_nt: TGCAGCGCTGGGGGGGGGAAAGGCCGCGGCACCGGGGAGCTGTTTTTT
cdr3_aa: CSAGGGKGRGTGELFF
d_call: TRBD2
j_call: TRBJ2-2
v_call: TRBV29-1
clone_size: once

cdr3_nt: TGCAGCGTCAAAAGCCAGGGGGTGAGGCAAGAGACCCAGTACTTC
cdr3_aa: CSVKSQGVRQETQYF
d_call: TRBD1
j_call: TRBJ2-5
v_call: TRBV29-1
clone_size: -

cdr3_nt: TGTGCCAGCAGCCCGGACAGGGGGGCCTCCTACGAGCAGTACTTC
cdr3_aa: CASSPDRGASYEQYF
d_call: TRBD1
j_call: TRBJ2-7
v_call: TRBV7-3
clone_size: -

cdr3_nt: TGTGCCAGTAGTATTGTCAGGAACACCGGGGAGCTGTTTTTT
cdr3_aa: CASSIVRNTGELFF
d_call: -
j_call: TRBJ2-2
v_call: TRBV19
clone_size: -

cdr3_nt: TGTGCCTGGAGTGCGCACAGGGGCTATGGCTACACCTTC
cdr3_aa: CAWSAHRGYGYTF
d_call: TRBD1
j_call: TRBJ1-2
v_call: TRBV30
clone_size: -

cdr3_nt: TGTGCCAGCAGTTCCGCCCCAGGGGGCCCGAACACCGGGGAGCTGTTTTTT
cdr3_aa: CASSSAPGGPNTGELFF
d_call: TRBD1
j_call: TRBJ2-2
v_call: TRBV27
clone_size: -

cdr3_nt: TGCGCCAGCAGCTTGCCCTCGGGTGAGCAGTTCTTC
cdr3_aa: CASSLPSGEQFF
d_call: -
j_call: TRBJ2-1
v_call: TRBV5-1
clone_size: -

cdr3_nt: TGTGCCAGCAGTCCCTTTATCGGTCCCGGAGAAAACACCGGGGAGCTGTTTTTT
cdr3_aa: CASSPFIGPGENTGELFF
d_call: -
j_call: TRBJ2-2
v_call: TRBV27
clone_size: -

cdr3_nt: TGTGCCAGCAGTTTATGGCAGGGTGGAAATGAAAAACTGTTTTTT
cdr3_aa: CASSLWQGGNEKLFF
d_call: -
j_call: TRBJ1-4
v_call: TRBV28
clone_size: -

cdr3_nt: TGCGCCAGCAGCTTCCCACCAGGGAGCAATGAGCAGTTCTTC
cdr3_aa: CASSFPPGSNEQFF
d_call: -
j_call: TRBJ2-1
v_call: TRBV5-1
clone_size: -

cdr3_nt: TGTGCCACCAGTGATCCCGACTATCGGGAGGACTCACCCCTCCACTTT
cdr3_aa: CATSDPDYREDSPLHF
d_call: -
j_call: TRBJ1-6
v_call: TRBV24-1
clone_size: -

cdr3_nt: TGTGCCAGCAGCTCCCCACAACCCGCTGAAGCTTTCTTT
cdr3_aa: CASSSPQPAEAFF
d_call: -
j_call: TRBJ1-1
v_call: TRBV5-4
clone_size: -

cdr3_nt: TGTGCCAGCAGCTTAGGGGACAGTGGCTACACCTTC
cdr3_aa: CASSLGDSGYTF
d_call: TRBD1
j_call: TRBJ1-2
v_call: TRBV7-2
clone_size: -

cdr3_nt: TGTGCCAGCAGCGTTGATATGGGATCGTACCAAGAGACCCAGTACTTC
cdr3_aa: CASSVDMGSYQETQYF
d_call: -
j_call: TRBJ2-5
v_call: TRBV2
clone_size: -

cdr3_nt: TGTGCCAGCAGCCGGGACAGGGGCGCGGAGACCCAGTACTTC
cdr3_aa: CASSRDRGAETQYF
d_call: TRBD1
j_call: TRBJ2-5
v_call: TRBV5-4
clone_size: -

cdr3_nt: TGTGCCAGCAGCCCACAGCAGACCTGGGACGAGCAGTACTTC
cdr3_aa: CASSPQQTWDEQYF
d_call: -
j_call: TRBJ2-7
v_call: TRBV3-1
clone_size: -

cdr3_nt: TGCAGCGTTGCCGGGAGGGTCACATACGAGCAGTACTTC
cdr3_aa: CSVAGRVTYEQYF
d_call: TRBD2
j_call: TRBJ2-7
v_call: TRBV29-1
clone_size: -

cdr3_nt: TGCAGCGTTGTAAGAGAGACCCAGTACTTC
cdr3_aa: CSVVRETQYF
d_call: -
j_call: TRBJ2-5
v_call: TRBV29-1
clone_size: -

cdr3_nt: TGCAGTGCTGGGACAGGACAAGAGACCCAGTACTTC
cdr3_aa: CSAGTGQETQYF
d_call: TRBD1
j_call: TRBJ2-5
v_call: TRBV20-1
clone_size: once

cdr3_nt: TGCAGTGCTAGAGATCCAGCGGGAGTCGCAGATACGCAGTATTTT
cdr3_aa: CSARDPAGVADTQYF
d_call: TRBD2
j_call: TRBJ2-3
v_call: TRBV20-1
clone_size: -

cdr3_nt: TGCAGTGCTAGAGAAAGGACAGGGGCTTCAGGGGAGCTGTTTTTT
cdr3_aa: CSARERTGASGELFF
d_call: TRBD1
j_call: TRBJ2-2
v_call: TRBV20-1
clone_size: -

cdr3_nt: TGCGCCAGCAGCTCTGAACCCCGGGGAGGGAAAAACATTCAGTACTTC
cdr3_aa: CASSSEPRGGKNIQYF
d_call: TRBD2
j_call: TRBJ2-4
v_call: TRBV5-1
clone_size: once

cdr3_nt: TGTGCCATCAGGCCTGGACAGGACGCCTACGAGCAGTACTTC
cdr3_aa: CAIRPGQDAYEQYF
d_call: TRBD1
j_call: TRBJ2-7
v_call: TRBV10-3
clone_size: -

cdr3_nt: TGTGCCAGTAGTATAACAGCAGTAAACATTCAGTACTTC
cdr3_aa: CASSITAVNIQYF
d_call: -
j_call: TRBJ2-4
v_call: TRBV19
clone_size: -

cdr3_nt: TGCGCCAGCAGCCCGGCGGGGGTCGCCGGGGAGCTGTTTTTT
cdr3_aa: CASSPAGVAGELFF
d_call: TRBD2
j_call: TRBJ2-2
v_call: TRBV5-1
clone_size: -

cdr3_nt: TGTGCCAGCAGTTTGGTTAGCGGGAGGATTAGGTACGAGCAGTACTTC
cdr3_aa: CASSLVSGRIRYEQYF
d_call: TRBD2
j_call: TRBJ2-7
v_call: TRBV28
clone_size: -

cdr3_nt: TGTGCCAGCCGGGGGGGGGCCTACGAGCAGTACTTC
cdr3_aa: CASRGGAYEQYF
d_call: TRBD2
j_call: TRBJ2-7
v_call: TRBV6-5
clone_size: once

cdr3_nt: TGTGCCAGCAGTCACCTAACGACAGGGGGCTCAGAGACCCAGTACTTC
cdr3_aa: CASSHLTTGGSETQYF
d_call: TRBD1
j_call: TRBJ2-5
v_call: TRBV6-2/TRBV6-3
clone_size: -

cdr3_nt: TGTGCCAGCACGGTGGCGGGACCATACGAGCAGTACTTC
cdr3_aa: CASTVAGPYEQYF
d_call: -
j_call: TRBJ2-7
v_call: TRBV2
clone_size: -

cdr3_nt: TGCGCCAGCACTCCGATCCTGGGGGAGACCCAGTACTTC
cdr3_aa: CASTPILGETQYF
d_call: -
j_call: TRBJ2-5
v_call: TRBV23-1
clone_size: -

cdr3_nt: TGTGCCAGCAGCTTACATGGCGGGAAGGGAGACACCGGGGAGCTGTTTTTT
cdr3_aa: CASSLHGGKGDTGELFF
d_call: -
j_call: TRBJ2-2
v_call: TRBV7-3
clone_size: -

cdr3_nt: TGTGCCTGGGACTTCAATGGCTACACCTTC
cdr3_aa: CAWDFNGYTF
d_call: -
j_call: TRBJ1-2
v_call: TRBV30
clone_size: -

cdr3_nt: TGTGCCAGTAGTTCGGACCGTATGAACACTGAAGCTTTCTTT
cdr3_aa: CASSSDRMNTEAFF
d_call: -
j_call: TRBJ1-1
v_call: TRBV19
clone_size: -

cdr3_nt: TGCAGCGTTGAACCGACTAGCACAGATACGCAGTATTTT
cdr3_aa: CSVEPTSTDTQYF
d_call: -
j_call: TRBJ2-3
v_call: TRBV29-1
clone_size: -

cdr3_nt: TGTGCCAGCAGTGAACGGATGAACACCATATATTTT
cdr3_aa: CASSERMNTIYF
d_call: -
j_call: TRBJ1-3
v_call: TRBV2
clone_size: -

cdr3_nt: TGTGCCAGCAGCCCGAGATCAGGGCAGGCCTATGGCTACACCTTC
cdr3_aa: CASSPRSGQAYGYTF
d_call: -
j_call: TRBJ1-2
v_call: TRBV7-2
clone_size: -

cdr3_nt: TGCGCCAGCAGCATGGACAGGCTAAACATTCAGTACTTC
cdr3_aa: CASSMDRLNIQYF
d_call: TRBD1
j_call: TRBJ2-4
v_call: TRBV5-1
clone_size: -

cdr3_nt: TGTGCCACCAGCAGAGGGGGGGTGAACACTGAAGCTTTCTTT
cdr3_aa: CATSRGGVNTEAFF
d_call: -
j_call: TRBJ1-1
v_call: TRBV15
clone_size: -

cdr3_nt: TGCGCCAGCAGCCTATTTGGTCCAGGTTTAGCGGAGACCCAGTACTTC
cdr3_aa: CASSLFGPGLAETQYF
d_call: -
j_call: TRBJ2-5
v_call: TRBV4-1
clone_size: -

cdr3_nt: TGTGCCAGCAGCCAGAAGGGCGGCGAAGGGCCCCAGCATTTT
cdr3_aa: CASSQKGGEGPQHF
d_call: -
j_call: TRBJ1-5
v_call: TRBV3-1
clone_size: -

cdr3_nt: TGCGCCAGCAGCCAAGGACAGGTCTCTGGGGCCAACGTCCTGACTTTC
cdr3_aa: CASSQGQVSGANVLTF
d_call: TRBD1
j_call: TRBJ2-6
v_call: TRBV5-1
clone_size: -

cdr3_nt: TGTGCCAGTAGTCGTGAAAACTACGAGCAGTACTTC
cdr3_aa: CASSRENYEQYF
d_call: -
j_call: TRBJ2-7
v_call: TRBV19
clone_size: -

cdr3_nt: TGTGCCAGCAGTTTTGAGGGACTGGGCTCCTACGAGCAGTACTTC
cdr3_aa: CASSFEGLGSYEQYF
d_call: -
j_call: TRBJ2-7
v_call: TRBV12-3/TRBV12-4
clone_size: -

cdr3_nt: TGCGCCAGCAAACTAGCGGGGGAGGCAGATACGCAGTATTTT
cdr3_aa: CASKLAGEADTQYF
d_call: TRBD2
j_call: TRBJ2-3
v_call: TRBV5-1
clone_size: -

cdr3_nt: TGCAGCGCCCGACAGGGGGGGAACACCGGGGAGCTGTTTTTT
cdr3_aa: CSARQGGNTGELFF
d_call: TRBD1
j_call: TRBJ2-2
v_call: TRBV29-1
clone_size: -